The clone carrying this TCR beta chain was recorded a few times. These data originate in a study of cytotoxic CD8 clonotypes in ibrutinib-treated CLL. Data came from immunoSEQ multiplex PCR; TCRdb stores just in-frame clones and leaves some out. The sample yields 45,000 to 50,000 clones, about half seen once. Germline loops: CDR1 SQVTM, CDR2 ANQGSEA. Trimming removed 0 bases from V and 7 bases from J, with 15 bases in between. The CDR3 sequence is 14 residues long. Sequences were derived from PBMCs, sampled after 12 months of ibrutinib treatment. The chain carries TRBV29-1 and TRBJ1-2, with D maybe TRBD1 (5 bases). The TCR sequence derives from a human donor with chronic lymphocytic leukemia. The CDR3 DNA reads TGCAGCGTTGAAGAATATACGGGGGGACGTGGCTACACCTTC. It codes for CSVEEYTGGRGYTF.